This T cell receptor beta chain originates from a study of T cell repertoires in cytomegalovirus infection. Looking at the study overall: Used in the study were CMV epitopes, some recently identified and HLA-C-restricted, others well-studied and HLA-B-restricted. Both a matching HLA type and CMV infection were indicated by public TCR beta signatures.

For this clonotype: Antigen unknown.

Findings of the study overall: Summed public TCR beta family frequency identified CMV carriers bearing the relevant HLA. HLA-C-restricted, CMV-specific TCR beta clonotypes were dominant ex vivo.

TCRdb called the reads again in MiXCR, with one record for every CDR3 protein. The sample carries some 350,000 distinct CDR3 sequences, around 29% recorded once. This TCR was recovered from a human donor in good health (CMV status not recorded). Some clones in this sample may be carry-over from other donors' samples. This specimen consisted of cultured PBMCs, obtained from culture after CMV antigen stimulation.

The CDR3 DNA follows: TGCAGTGCTAGAGCTCAGGCTAGCGGGAGTTCGTTCTTC. Encoded protein: CSARAQASGSSFF. The chain recombines TRBV20-1 with TRBJ2-1; 10 nucleotides line up with TRBD2. Germline trimming cut 1 base from V and 15 bases from J; bases unmatched to any gene: 9. CDR3 length equals 13 residues. Germline assignment: CDR1 DFQATT and CDR2 SNEGSKA (reference sequence).